This passage covers 14 T cell receptor beta chains from one sample sequenced in a study of T cells after yellow fever vaccination. TCRdb re-called the 5' RACE reads through MiXCR, storing one row per CDR3 protein. The sample lists about 85,000 distinct CDR3 sequences; 13% were seen once. The input for sequencing was CD8+ T cells not binding an NS4B(214-222) dextramer, sorted from PBMCs, taken roughly 20 days after the first yellow fever vaccination. The receptors derive from a man between 18 and 35 years old who received the YFV17D yellow fever vaccine.

This chain uses TRBV12-3 or TRBV12-4 with TRBJ1-4; D ambiguous. The CDR3 runs 15 residues. V lost 4 bases to trimming and J lost 8 bases, with 17 bases between them. CDR3 nucleotides: TGTGCCAGCAGTTCCCTTCACAGAAAGAGGGAAAAACTGTTTTTT. Translated, it gives CASSSLHRKREKLFF.

This clonotype was seen a handful of times. The V call is TRBV3-1, the J call TRBJ2-1; 11 bases fit TRBD2. The CDR3 totals 15 residues. Germline CDR1 reads LGHDT; CDR2 reads YNNKEL (reference sequence). Trimming removed 4 bases from V and 7 bases from J; junction bases left unmatched: 6. CDR3 amino acids: CASSLSGGVLNEQFF. CDR3 sequence (DNA): TGTGCCAGCAGCCTTAGCGGGGGGGTTCTAAATGAGCAGTTCTTC.

This clonotype was seen a few times. The gene calls are TRBV12-3 or TRBV12-4 and TRBJ1-1, with D uncertain. The germline V and J ends were trimmed by 2 bases and 3 bases, with 4 bases remaining between them. The CDR3 has 12 amino acids. CDR3 in DNA: TGTGCCAGCAGTTTATTCGACACTGAAGCTTTCTTT. This sequence encodes CASSLFDTEAFF.

The rearrangement links TRBV12-3 or TRBV12-4 to TRBJ1-2; 11 bases fit TRBD1. The length of the CDR3 is 14 residues. J was trimmed by 8 bases and V by 7 bases; bases with no gene match: 9. CDR3 in amino acids: CASTIGQGAGGYTF. The DNA of the CDR3 is TGTGCCAGCACCATAGGACAGGGGGCTGGAGGCTACACCTTC.

The J gene is TRBJ2-3, the V gene TRBV5-1; D gene ambiguous. CDR3 size: 13 residues. CDR1 is SGHRS and CDR2 is YFSETQ in the germline V gene. Trimming stripped 4 bases from V and 4 bases from J, with 10 bases between. CDR3 nucleotides: TGCGCCAGCAGCGGGGAAAGCGCAGATACGCAGTATTTT. Translated: CASSGESADTQYF.

This chain links TRBV3-1 with TRBJ2-7, with D possibly TRBD1 on 5 matching bases. The germline CDR1 and CDR2 sequences are LGHDT and YNNKEL (reference sequence). The V end lost 0 bases, the J end lost 6 bases, and 12 bases lay between the germline ends. The CDR3 is 14 amino acids. The CDR3 sequence is CASSQDQYRTEQYF. Written as DNA, the CDR3 is TGTGCCAGCAGCCAAGATCAATACAGGACCGAGCAGTACTTC.

This clonotype was seen a few times. This chain links TRBV13 with TRBJ2-7; D unresolved. V dropped 1 base and J dropped 6 bases, with 10 bases sitting between them. The CDR3 consists of 13 residues. Germline lookup yields CDR1 PRHDT and CDR2 FYEKMQ (reference sequence). The CDR3 reads CASSLAVYGEQYF. The CDR3 region has the DNA TGTGCCAGCAGCTTAGCTGTCTACGGCGAGCAGTACTTC. The full variable domain, in which reference TRBV13 and TRBJ2-7 provide the parts outside the CDR3, is AAGVIQSPRHLIKEKRETATLKCYPIPRHDTVYWYQQGPGQDPQFLISFYEKMQSDKGSIPDRFSAQQFSDYHSELNMSSLELGDSALYFCASSLAVYGEQYFGPGTRLTVT.

This clonotype occurred many times. V usage is TRBV12-3 or TRBV12-4 and J usage is TRBJ2-5, with 8 bases matching TRBD1. The length of the CDR3 is 14 residues. The J segment lost 2 bases and the V segment lost 4 bases, leaving 3 bases of the junction unmatched. The CDR3 loop is CASSSDRGQETQYF. The CDR3 nucleotides read TGTGCCAGCAGTTCCGACAGGGGTCAAGAGACCCAGTACTTC.

This clonotype was seen repeatedly, ten times or more. This CDR3 reads CASSRGQGTYEQYF. The CDR3 DNA reads TGCGCCAGCAGCCGGGGGCAGGGTACCTACGAGCAGTACTTC. The chain joins TRBV4-1 to TRBJ2-7; possibly TRBD1 for D (6 bases). V was shortened by 4 bases and J by 2 bases, with 12 bases between the two germline ends. Germline V gives CDR1 MGHRA, CDR2 YSYEKL. The CDR3 is 14 residues long.

V gene TRBV5-1 combines with J gene TRBJ1-3; TRBD1 aligns across 11 bases. Germline CDR1 is SGHRS and CDR2 is YFSETQ. CDR3 length: 15 amino acids. Losses at the gene ends were 4 bases for V and 3 bases for J; bases not matched to a gene: 3. In nucleotides, the CDR3 is TGCGCCAGCAGCAAGGACAGGGGGCTTGGAAACACCATATATTTT. This gives the protein CASSKDRGLGNTIYF.

This clonotype was seen a handful of times. V and J are TRBV20-1 and TRBJ2-2; possible D gene TRBD2, 6 bases. Between the trimmed V and J ends, which lost 0 bases and 6 bases, there was a span of 17 bases. The CDR3 has 16 amino acids. CDR1 and CDR2 from the germline V gene are DFQATT and SNEGSKA (reference sequence). DNA for the CDR3: TGCAGTGCTAGAGATGGGTCAGGCCGGGGGTCCGGGGAGCTGTTTTTT. Protein: CSARDGSGRGSGELFF.

In its sample, this clonotype was seen a few times. The gene calls are TRBV29-1 and TRBJ2-1; D gene ambiguous. Looked up from germline, CDR1 is SQVTM and CDR2 is ANQGSEA. CDR3 length: 12 amino acids. The V end lost 0 bases, the J end lost 9 bases, and 9 bases lay between the germline ends. The CDR3 loop reads CSVEDTRGEQFF. The CDR3 nucleotides read TGCAGCGTTGAAGACACTCGCGGTGAGCAGTTCTTC.

The V and J genes are TRBV4-3 and TRBJ2-2, with TRBD1 matching over 9 bases. The CDR3 totals 15 residues. The ends lost 4 bases at V and 4 bases at J; junction bases unmatched: 4. From germline, CDR1 is LGHNA and CDR2 YSLEER. The CDR3 DNA follows: TGCGCCAGCAGCCCCGACAGGGGGGGCACCGGGGAGCTGTTTTTT. This translates into CASSPDRGGTGELFF.

In this sample, this clonotype turned up many times. The chain is built from TRBV7-3 and TRBJ2-1; D assignment may be TRBD1 or TRBD2 (6 bases each). V dropped 5 bases and J dropped 7 bases, with 18 bases sitting between them. Germline V gives CDR1 SGHTA, CDR2 FQGTGA. This CDR3 spans 15 amino acids. CDR3 in amino acids: CASSPPPGAGNEQFF. The CDR3 DNA follows: TGTGCCAGCAGCCCTCCTCCGGGGGCCGGTAATGAGCAGTTCTTC.